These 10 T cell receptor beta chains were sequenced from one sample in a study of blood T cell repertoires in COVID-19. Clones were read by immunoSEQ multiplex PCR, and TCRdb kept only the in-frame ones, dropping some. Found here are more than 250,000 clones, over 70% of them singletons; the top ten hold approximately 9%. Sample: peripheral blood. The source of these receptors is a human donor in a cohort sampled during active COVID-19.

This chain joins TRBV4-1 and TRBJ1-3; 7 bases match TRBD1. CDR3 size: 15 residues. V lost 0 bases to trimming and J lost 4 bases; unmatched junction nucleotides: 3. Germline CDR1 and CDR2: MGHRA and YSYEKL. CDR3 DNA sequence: TGCGCCAGCAGCCAAGATGGGACAGCAGGAAACACCATATATTTT. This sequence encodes CASSQDGTAGNTIYF.

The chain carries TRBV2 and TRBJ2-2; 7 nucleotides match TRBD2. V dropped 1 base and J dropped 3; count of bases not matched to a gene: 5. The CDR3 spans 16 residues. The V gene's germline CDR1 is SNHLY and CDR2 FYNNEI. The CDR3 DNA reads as TGTGCCAGCAGTGAAGGACGGACTAGTTACACCGGGGAGCTGTTTTTT. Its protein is CASSEGRTSYTGELFF.

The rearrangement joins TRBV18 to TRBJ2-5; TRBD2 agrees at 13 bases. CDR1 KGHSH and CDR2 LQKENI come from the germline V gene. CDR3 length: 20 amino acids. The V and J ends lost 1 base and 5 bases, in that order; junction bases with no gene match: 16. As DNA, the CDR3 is TGTGCCAGCTCACCACTAATGACTAGCGGGGGGCCGCTAATTCGGGAGACCCAGTACTTC. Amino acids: CASSPLMTSGGPLIRETQYF.

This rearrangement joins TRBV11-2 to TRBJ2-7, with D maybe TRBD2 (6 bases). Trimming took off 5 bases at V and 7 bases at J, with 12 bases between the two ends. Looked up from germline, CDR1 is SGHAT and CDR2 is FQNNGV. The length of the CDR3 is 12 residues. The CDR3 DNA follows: TGTGCCAGCAGCCCCCTAGCGAGTGAGCAGTACTTC. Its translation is CASSPLASEQYF.

CDR3 protein: CASSEALISYNEQFF. CDR3 nucleotide sequence: TGTGCCAGCAGTGAAGCCCTAATCTCCTACAATGAGCAGTTCTTC. V is TRBV2 and J is TRBJ2-1, with D uncertain. The CDR3 extends over 15 amino acids. V was pared by 0 bases and J by 0 bases, with 6 bases between. In germline, CDR1 is SNHLY, CDR2 FYNNEI.

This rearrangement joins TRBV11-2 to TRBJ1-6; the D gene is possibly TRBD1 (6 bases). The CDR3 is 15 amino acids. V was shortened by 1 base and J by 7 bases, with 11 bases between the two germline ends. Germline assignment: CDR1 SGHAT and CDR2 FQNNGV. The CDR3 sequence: CASSLVQGVNSPLHF. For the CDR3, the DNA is TGTGCCAGCAGCTTAGTACAGGGTGTAAATTCACCCCTCCACTTT.

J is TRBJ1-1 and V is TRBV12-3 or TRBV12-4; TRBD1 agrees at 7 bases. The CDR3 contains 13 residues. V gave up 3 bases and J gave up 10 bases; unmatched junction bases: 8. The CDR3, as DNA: TGTGCCAGCAGTTTCAGACAGGGATCGGTAGCTTTCTTT. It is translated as CASSFRQGSVAFF.

In DNA form, the CDR3 reads TGTGCCAGCCATAGCTCTGGGGCCAACGTCCTGACTTTC. The encoded protein is CASHSSGANVLTF. V and J are TRBV3-1 (or the pseudogene TRBV3-2) and TRBJ2-6; D gene unclear. The CDR3 is made up of 13 amino acids. Trimming stripped 8 bases from V and 0 bases from J, with 5 bases between. Germline V gives CDR1 LGHDT, CDR2 YNNKEL (reference sequence).

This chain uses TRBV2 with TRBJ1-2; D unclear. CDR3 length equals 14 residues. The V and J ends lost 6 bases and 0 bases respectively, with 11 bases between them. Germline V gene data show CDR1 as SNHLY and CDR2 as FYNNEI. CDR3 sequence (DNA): TGTGCCAGCAGGTTTTCAGACTCTAACTATGGCTACACCTTC. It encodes CASRFSDSNYGYTF.

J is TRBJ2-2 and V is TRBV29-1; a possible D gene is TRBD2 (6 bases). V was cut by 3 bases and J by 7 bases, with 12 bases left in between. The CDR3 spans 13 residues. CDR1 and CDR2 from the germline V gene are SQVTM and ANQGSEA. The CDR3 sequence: CSVDGRGLGELFF. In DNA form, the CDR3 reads TGCAGCGTTGATGGTCGGGGACTCGGGGAGCTGTTTTTT.